This record concerns one TCR beta chain sequence. The CDR3 is 12 residues long. From germline, CDR1 is SQVTM and CDR2 ANQGSEA. With 4 bases removed from V and 4 bases from J, the gap between germline ends came to 8 bases. The data belong to a study of blood T cell repertoires in COVID-19. Study details: Nucleic acid was either cDNA or gDNA, and it came from T cells, B-cell-depleted T cells, or PBMCs.

Sequencing was performed with immunoSEQ multiplex PCR; in TCRdb, only in-frame clones are kept and a portion is missing. The sample includes over 100,000 clones, 87% of them seen just once. The rearrangement uses TRBV29-1 and TRBJ1-5; no clear D gene. The sequence derives from a man aged 45-65 years with active COVID-19. Sequenced: peripheral blood. CDR3 bases: TGCAGCGTTGCGGGGTTTAATCAGCCCCAGCATTTT. As protein: CSVAGFNQPQHF.